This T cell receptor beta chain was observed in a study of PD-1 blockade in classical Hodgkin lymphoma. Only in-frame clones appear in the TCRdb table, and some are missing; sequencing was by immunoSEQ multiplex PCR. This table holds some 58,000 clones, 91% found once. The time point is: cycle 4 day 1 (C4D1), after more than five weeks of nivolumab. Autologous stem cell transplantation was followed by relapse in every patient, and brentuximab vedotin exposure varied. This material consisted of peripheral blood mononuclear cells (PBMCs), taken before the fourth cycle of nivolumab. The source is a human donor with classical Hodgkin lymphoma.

The CDR3 loop is CASSPLAGPSNTGELFF. CDR3 nucleotides: TGTGCCAGCTCACCATTGGCAGGGCCCTCGAACACCGGGGAGCTGTTTTTT. The J gene is TRBJ2-2, the V gene TRBV18; D perhaps matches TRBD1 (5 bases). This CDR3 is built from 17 residues. Germline V CDR1 and CDR2: KGHSH, LQKENI. The ends were cut back, 2 bases at V and 0 bases at J, with 13 bases in the middle.